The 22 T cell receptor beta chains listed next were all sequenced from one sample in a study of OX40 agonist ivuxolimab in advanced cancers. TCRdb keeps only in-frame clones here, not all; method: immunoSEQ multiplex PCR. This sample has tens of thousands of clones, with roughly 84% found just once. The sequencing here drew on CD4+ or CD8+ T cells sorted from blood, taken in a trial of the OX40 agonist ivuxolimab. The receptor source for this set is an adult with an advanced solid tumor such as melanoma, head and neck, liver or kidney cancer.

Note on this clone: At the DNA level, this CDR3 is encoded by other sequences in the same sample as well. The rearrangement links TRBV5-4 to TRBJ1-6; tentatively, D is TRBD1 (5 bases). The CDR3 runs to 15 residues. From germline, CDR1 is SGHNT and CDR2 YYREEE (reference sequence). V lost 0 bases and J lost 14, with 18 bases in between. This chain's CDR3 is CASSLEGTARRTLHF. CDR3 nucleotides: TGTGCCAGCAGCTTGGAGGGGACGGCCCGAAGAACCCTCCACTTT.

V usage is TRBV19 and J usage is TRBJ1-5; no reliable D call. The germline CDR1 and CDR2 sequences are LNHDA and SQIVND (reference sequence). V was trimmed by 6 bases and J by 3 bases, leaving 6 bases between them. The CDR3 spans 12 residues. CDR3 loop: CASRPPNQPQHF. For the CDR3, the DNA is TGTGCCAGTAGACCCCCCAATCAGCCCCAGCATTTT.

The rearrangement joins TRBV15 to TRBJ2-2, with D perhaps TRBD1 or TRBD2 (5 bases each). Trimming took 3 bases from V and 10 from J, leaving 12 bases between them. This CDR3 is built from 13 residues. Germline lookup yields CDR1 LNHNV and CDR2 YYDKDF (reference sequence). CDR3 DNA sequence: TGTGCCACCAGCAGGGGCTTGGGGGAGGAGCTGTTTTTT. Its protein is CATSRGLGEELFF.

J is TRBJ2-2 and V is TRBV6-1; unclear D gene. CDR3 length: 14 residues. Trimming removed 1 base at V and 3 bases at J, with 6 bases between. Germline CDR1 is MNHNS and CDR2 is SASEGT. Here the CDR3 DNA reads TGTGCCAGCAGTGAAGTTAGGGACACCGGGGAGCTGTTTTTT. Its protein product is CASSEVRDTGELFF.

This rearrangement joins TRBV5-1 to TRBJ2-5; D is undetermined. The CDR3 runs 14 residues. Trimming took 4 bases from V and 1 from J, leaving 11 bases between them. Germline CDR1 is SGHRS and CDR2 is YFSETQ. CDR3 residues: CASSPGSSQETQYF. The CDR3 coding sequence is TGCGCCAGCAGCCCTGGGTCCTCCCAAGAGACCCAGTACTTC.

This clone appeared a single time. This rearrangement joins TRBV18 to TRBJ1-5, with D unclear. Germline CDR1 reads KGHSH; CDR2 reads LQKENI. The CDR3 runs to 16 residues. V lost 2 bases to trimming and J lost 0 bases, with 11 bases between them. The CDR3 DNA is TGTGCCAGCTCACCATTTTCGGGAAATAGCAATCAGCCCCAGCATTTT. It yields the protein CASSPFSGNSNQPQHF.

CDR3 in amino acids: CSVESDWVGGYTF. In DNA, the CDR3 is TGCAGCGTTGAGTCGGACTGGGTCGGCGGCTACACCTTC. The rearrangement links TRBV29-1 to TRBJ1-2; D not resolved. From germline, CDR1 is SQVTM and CDR2 ANQGSEA. Trimming pared 3 bases from V and 8 bases from J, leaving 16 bases between. The CDR3 runs to 13 residues.

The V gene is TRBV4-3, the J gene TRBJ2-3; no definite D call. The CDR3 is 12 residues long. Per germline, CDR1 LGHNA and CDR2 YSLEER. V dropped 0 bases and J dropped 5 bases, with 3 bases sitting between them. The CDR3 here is CASSQDGDTQYF. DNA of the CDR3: TGCGCCAGCAGCCAAGATGGAGATACGCAGTATTTT.

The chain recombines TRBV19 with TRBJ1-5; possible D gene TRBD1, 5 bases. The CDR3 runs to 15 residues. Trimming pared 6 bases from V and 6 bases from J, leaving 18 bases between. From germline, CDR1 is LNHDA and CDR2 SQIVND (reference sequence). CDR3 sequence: CASSKVGDHSQPQHF. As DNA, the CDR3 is TGTGCCAGTAGCAAAGTCGGGGACCACAGTCAGCCCCAGCATTTT.

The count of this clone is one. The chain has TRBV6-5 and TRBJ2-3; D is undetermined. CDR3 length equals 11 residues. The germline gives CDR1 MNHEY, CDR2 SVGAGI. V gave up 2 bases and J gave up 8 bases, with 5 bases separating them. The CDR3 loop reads CASSYHGTQYF. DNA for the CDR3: TGTGCCAGCAGTTACCACGGTACGCAGTATTTT.

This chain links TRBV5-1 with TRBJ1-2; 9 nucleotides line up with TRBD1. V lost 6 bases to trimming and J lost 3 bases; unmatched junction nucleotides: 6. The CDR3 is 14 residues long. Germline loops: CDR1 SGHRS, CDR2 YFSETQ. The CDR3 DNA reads TGCGCCAGCAAAGGACAGGGGTGGGACTATGGCTACACCTTC. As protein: CASKGQGWDYGYTF.

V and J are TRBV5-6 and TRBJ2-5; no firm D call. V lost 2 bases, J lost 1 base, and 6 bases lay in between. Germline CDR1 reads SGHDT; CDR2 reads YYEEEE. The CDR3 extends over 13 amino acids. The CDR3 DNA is TGTGCCAGCAGCTTTTGGGTCCAAGAGACCCAGTACTTC. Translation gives CASSFWVQETQYF.

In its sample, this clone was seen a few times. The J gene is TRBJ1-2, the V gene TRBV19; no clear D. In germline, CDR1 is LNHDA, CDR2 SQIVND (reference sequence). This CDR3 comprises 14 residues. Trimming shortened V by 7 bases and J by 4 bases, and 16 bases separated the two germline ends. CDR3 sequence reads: CASIGTSSPYGYTF. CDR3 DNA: TGTGCCAGTATAGGAACGTCCTCTCCCTATGGCTACACCTTC.

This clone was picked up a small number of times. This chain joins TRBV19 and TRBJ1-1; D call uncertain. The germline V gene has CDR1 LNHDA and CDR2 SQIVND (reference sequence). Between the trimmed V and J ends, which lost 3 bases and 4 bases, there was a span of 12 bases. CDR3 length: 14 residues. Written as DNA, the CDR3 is TGTGCCAGTAGTATTCTGGGTTTGGGCACTGAAGCTTTCTTT. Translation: CASSILGLGTEAFF.

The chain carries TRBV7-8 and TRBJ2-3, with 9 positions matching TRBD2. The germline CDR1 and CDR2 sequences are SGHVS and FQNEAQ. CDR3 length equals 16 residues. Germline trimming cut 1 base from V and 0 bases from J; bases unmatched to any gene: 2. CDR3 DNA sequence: TGTGCCAGCAGCTTAGTCCTAGCGGGGAGCACAGATACGCAGTATTTT. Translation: CASSLVLAGSTDTQYF.

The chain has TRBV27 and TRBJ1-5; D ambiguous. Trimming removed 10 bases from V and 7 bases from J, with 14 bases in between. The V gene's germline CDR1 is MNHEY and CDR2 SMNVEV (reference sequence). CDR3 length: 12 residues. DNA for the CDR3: TGTGCCACCAGGAGCGTCGGACAGCCCCAGCATTTT. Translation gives CATRSVGQPQHF.

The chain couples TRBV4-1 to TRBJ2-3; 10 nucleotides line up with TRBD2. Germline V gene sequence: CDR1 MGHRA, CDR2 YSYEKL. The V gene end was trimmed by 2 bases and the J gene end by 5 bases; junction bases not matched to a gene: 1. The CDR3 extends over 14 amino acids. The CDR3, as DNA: TGCGCCAGCAGCCAATTAGCGGGGGGAGATACGCAGTATTTT. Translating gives CASSQLAGGDTQYF.

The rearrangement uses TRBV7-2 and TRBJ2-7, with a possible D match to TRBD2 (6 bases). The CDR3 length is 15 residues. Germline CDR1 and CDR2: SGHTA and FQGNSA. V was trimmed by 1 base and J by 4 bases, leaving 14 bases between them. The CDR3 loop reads CASSLGDLGRYEQYF. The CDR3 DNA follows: TGTGCCAGCAGCTTAGGGGATCTGGGGAGGTACGAGCAGTACTTC.

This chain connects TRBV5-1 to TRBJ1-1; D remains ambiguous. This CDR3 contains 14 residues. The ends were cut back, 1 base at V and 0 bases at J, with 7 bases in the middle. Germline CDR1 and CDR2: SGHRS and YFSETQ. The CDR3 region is CASSLTAMNTEAFF. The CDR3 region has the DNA TGCGCCAGCAGCTTGACAGCGATGAACACTGAAGCTTTCTTT.

The CDR3 coding sequence is TGTGCCAGTAGCCCGGGTGGGGGGAACACTGAAGCTTTCTTT. Protein: CASSPGGGNTEAFF. J is TRBJ1-1 and V is TRBV19; D may be TRBD1 (5 bases). The ends were cut back, 6 bases at V and 1 base at J, with 12 bases in the middle. Germline V lookup: CDR1 LNHDA, CDR2 SQIVND (reference sequence). The CDR3 covers 14 residues.

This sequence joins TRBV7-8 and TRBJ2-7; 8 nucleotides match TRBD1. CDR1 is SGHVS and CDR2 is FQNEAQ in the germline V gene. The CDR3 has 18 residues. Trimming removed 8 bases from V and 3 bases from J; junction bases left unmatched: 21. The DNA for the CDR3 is TGTGCCAGCTCCTTCGGACAGGGTATCCGTTTAGCACTCTACGAGCAGTACTTC. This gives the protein CASSFGQGIRLALYEQYF.

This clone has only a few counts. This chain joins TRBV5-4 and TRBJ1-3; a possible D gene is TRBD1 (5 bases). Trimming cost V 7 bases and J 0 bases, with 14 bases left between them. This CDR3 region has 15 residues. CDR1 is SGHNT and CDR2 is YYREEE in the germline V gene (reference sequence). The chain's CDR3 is CASSPGGVSGNTIYF. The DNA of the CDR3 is TGTGCCAGCTCTCCCGGGGGGGTCTCTGGAAACACCATATATTTT.